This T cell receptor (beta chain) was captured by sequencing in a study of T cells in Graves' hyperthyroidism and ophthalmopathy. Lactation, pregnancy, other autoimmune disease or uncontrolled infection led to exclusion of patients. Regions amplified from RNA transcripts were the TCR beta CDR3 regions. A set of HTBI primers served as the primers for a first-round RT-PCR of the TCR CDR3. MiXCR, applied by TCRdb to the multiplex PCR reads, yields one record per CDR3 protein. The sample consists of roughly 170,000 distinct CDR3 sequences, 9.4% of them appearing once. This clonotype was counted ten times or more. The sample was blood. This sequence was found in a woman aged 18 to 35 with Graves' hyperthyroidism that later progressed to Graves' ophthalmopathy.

The chain's CDR3 is CASSESAGAEAFF. As DNA, the CDR3 is TGTGCCAGCAGTGAATCCGCAGGTGCAGAAGCTTTCTTT. The chain joins TRBV6-1 to TRBJ1-1; D not resolved. Germline V gene lookup returns CDR1 MNHNS and CDR2 SASEGT. The CDR3 consists of 13 residues. Trimming took off 2 bases at V and 8 bases at J, with 12 bases between the two ends.